These 18 T cell receptor beta chains were sequenced from one sample in a study of blood T cell repertoires in COVID-19. Data came from immunoSEQ multiplex PCR; TCRdb stores just in-frame clones and leaves some out. The table records approximately 47,000 clones, 86% of them present only once. Sample: peripheral blood. The receptors here all came from an older woman with acute or convalescent COVID-19.

The chain couples TRBV5-8 to TRBJ2-3; 7 bases align to TRBD2. Germline V gene lookup returns CDR1 SGHTS and CDR2 YDEGEE. This CDR3 is 16 amino acids long. Losses at the gene ends were 0 bases for V and 0 bases for J; bases not matched to a gene: 4. The DNA of the CDR3 is TGTGCCAGCAGCTTGGTACTAGCGCCTAGCACAGATACGCAGTATTTT. Translated: CASSLVLAPSTDTQYF.

The V call is TRBV7-8, the J call TRBJ2-2; unclear D gene. This CDR3 has 16 residues. Looked up from germline, CDR1 is SGHVS and CDR2 is FQNEAQ. Trimming took off 7 bases at V and 0 bases at J, with 15 bases between the two ends. CDR3 protein: CASTPPGQANTGELFF. CDR3 coding DNA: TGTGCCAGCACCCCACCTGGCCAGGCGAACACCGGGGAGCTGTTTTTT. Combining the CDR3 with reference TRBV7-8 and TRBJ2-2 gives the whole variable domain GAGVSQSPRYKVAKRGQDVALRCDPISGHVSLFWYQQALGQGPEFLTYFQNEAQLDKSGLPSDRFFAERPEGSVSTLKIQRTQQEDSAVYLCASTPPGQANTGELFFGEGSRLTVL.

V and J are TRBV7-6 and TRBJ2-1; 14 bases map to TRBD2. This CDR3 is built from 16 residues. Germline loops: CDR1 SGHVS, CDR2 FNYEAQ. V was pared by 4 bases and J by 8 bases, with 7 bases of the junction left unmatched. Here the CDR3 DNA reads TGTGCCAGCAGCTCACCGGGACTAGCGGGAGAATATGAGCAGTTCTTC. Amino acid sequence: CASSSPGLAGEYEQFF.

The rearrangement links TRBV6-5 to TRBJ1-6; the D gene is possibly TRBD1 (6 bases). The CDR3 runs to 14 residues. Deletions cut 8 bases from V and 5 bases from J, with 13 bases between. Germline V gene lookup returns CDR1 MNHEY and CDR2 SVGAGI. Written as DNA, the CDR3 is TGTGCCAGCGTAAGACAGGTTCATAATTCACCCCTCCACTTT. Amino acids: CASVRQVHNSPLHF.

CDR3 protein: CASSLSRLGYTF. CDR3 coding DNA: TGTGCCAGCAGCTTGTCGAGATTAGGCTACACCTTC. The V gene is TRBV7-9, the J gene TRBJ1-2, with D unresolved. Deletions cut 3 bases from V and 8 bases from J, with 10 bases between. The CDR3 spans 12 residues. The germline V gene has CDR1 SEHNR and CDR2 FQNEAQ (reference sequence).

This clone was counted a single time. The chain is built from TRBV5-4 and TRBJ1-2; a possible D gene is TRBD1 (6 bases). Germline CDR1 SGHNT, CDR2 YYREEE (reference sequence). The ends were cut back, 6 bases at V and 6 bases at J, with 21 bases in the middle. The length of the CDR3 is 15 residues. The CDR3 loop is CASTARRGGGDGYTF. Here the CDR3 DNA reads TGTGCCAGCACCGCTCGACGGGGGGGCGGGGATGGCTACACCTTC.

The CDR3 DNA follows: TGTGCCAGCTCACCCTCTTGGGACAGGGGATACACCTTC. Amino acids: CASSPSWDRGYTF. This rearrangement joins TRBV18 to TRBJ1-2, with TRBD1 identical over 10 bases. The trim removed 3 bases at V and 11 bases at J, leaving 6 bases unmatched. The CDR3 covers 13 residues. Germline V CDR1 and CDR2: KGHSH, LQKENI.

DNA of the CDR3: TGCGCCAGCAGCCAAGGGGGACTAGCTGCAGATACGCAGTATTTT. This encodes CASSQGGLAADTQYF. V is TRBV4-1 and J is TRBJ2-3, with TRBD2 matching over 9 bases. V gave up 1 base and J gave up 4 bases; unmatched junction bases: 3. The CDR3 has 15 amino acids. Per germline, CDR1 MGHRA and CDR2 YSYEKL.

The chain couples TRBV2 to TRBJ2-5; 8 positions agree with TRBD2. With V trimmed by 8 bases and J by 5 bases, 13 bases remained unmatched. There are 15 residues in the CDR3. The germline CDR1 and CDR2 sequences are SNHLY and FYNNEI. The chain's CDR3 is CASVWDGRAGETQYF. DNA of the CDR3: TGTGCCAGCGTTTGGGACGGGAGGGCCGGGGAGACCCAGTACTTC. Looking up the rest from reference TRBV2 and TRBJ2-5 gives the full variable domain: EPEVTQTPSHQVTQMGQEVILRCVPISNHLYFYWYRQILGQKVEFLVSFYNNEISEKSEIFDDQFSVERPDGSNFTLKIRSTKLEDSAMYFCASVWDGRAGETQYFGPGTRLLVL.

The chain uses TRBV29-1 and TRBJ2-1; maybe TRBD2 (6 bases). The germline V and J ends were trimmed by 2 bases and 0 bases, with 17 bases remaining between them. This CDR3 comprises 17 residues. Germline V lookup: CDR1 SQVTM, CDR2 ANQGSEA. The CDR3 loop is CSVETRGTPSSYNEQFF. Written as DNA, the CDR3 is TGCAGCGTTGAAACCCGGGGGACTCCGAGCTCCTACAATGAGCAGTTCTTC.

A single count supports this clone. This chain uses TRBV6-2 or TRBV6-3 with TRBJ2-1; the match to TRBD2 covers 14 bases. This CDR3 contains 15 residues. Per germline, CDR1 MNHEY and CDR2 SVGEGT. V trimming: 5 bases; J trimming: 7 bases; junction bases outside the gene matches: 4. In nucleotides, the CDR3 is TGTGCCAGCAGTCATGGGACTAGCGGGGGAAATGAGCAGTTCTTC. This sequence encodes CASSHGTSGGNEQFF.

The chain has TRBV30 and TRBJ2-2; 7 positions agree with TRBD2. The CDR3 covers 15 residues. Germline-derived CDR1 and CDR2 are GTSNPN and SVGIG (reference sequence). J was trimmed by 6 bases and V by 1 base; bases with no gene match: 8. CDR3 bases: TGTGCCTGGAGTGGCGGGAGTGGACTGGCCGGGGAGCTGTTTTTT. Encoded protein: CAWSGGSGLAGELFF.

In its sample, this clone was seen a few times. The chain carries TRBV12-3 or TRBV12-4 and TRBJ1-2; D is ambiguous. The CDR3 covers 12 residues. Between the trimmed V and J ends, which lost 4 bases and 4 bases, there was a span of 7 bases. CDR3 sequence reads: CASSSTIYGYTF. The CDR3 DNA sequence: TGTGCCAGCAGTTCAACAATCTATGGCTACACCTTC.

In its sample, this clone was seen once. The genes are TRBV11-1 and TRBJ2-5; maybe TRBD2 (5 bases). Trimming cost V 5 bases and J 5 bases, with 12 bases left between them. This CDR3 comprises 13 residues. CDR1 and CDR2 from the germline V gene are SGHAT and FQDESV (reference sequence). The CDR3 here is CASSPRGYETQYF. The CDR3 DNA sequence: TGTGCCAGCAGCCCTAGAGGGTATGAGACCCAGTACTTC. The variable domain in full, with the rest retrieved from reference TRBV11-1 and TRBJ2-5, is EAEVAQSPRYKITEKSQAVAFWCDPISGHATLYWYRQILGQGPELLVQFQDESVVDDSQLPKDRFSAERLKGVDSTLKIQPAELGDSAMYLCASSPRGYETQYFGPGTRLLVL.

The chain carries TRBV30 and TRBJ2-1; TRBD2 agrees at 7 bases. This CDR3 contains 14 residues. Germline V CDR1 and CDR2: GTSNPN, SVGIG (reference sequence). Germline trimming cut 3 bases from V and 9 bases from J; bases unmatched to any gene: 11. CDR3 nucleotides: TGTGCCTGGAGCCCCAACGGGGGGAGGGCTGAGCAGTTCTTC. Protein sequence: CAWSPNGGRAEQFF.

This chain connects TRBV5-1 to TRBJ2-5; possibly TRBD2 for D (6 bases). This CDR3 is built from 14 residues. The V gene's germline CDR1 is SGHRS and CDR2 YFSETQ. Trimming pared 2 bases from V and 2 bases from J, leaving 10 bases between. The CDR3 is CASSFLAQQETQYF. The CDR3 DNA reads as TGCGCCAGCAGCTTCCTAGCGCAACAAGAGACCCAGTACTTC.

This clone has just a few counts. V gene TRBV5-1 combines with J gene TRBJ2-7, with D tentatively TRBD1 (7 bases). The CDR3 has 14 residues. V lost 1 base and J 7 bases, leaving 15 bases between the germline ends. Per germline, CDR1 SGHRS and CDR2 YFSETQ. The CDR3 loop is CASSLRGGAGEQYF. DNA of the CDR3: TGCGCCAGCAGCTTGAGAGGGGGCGCGGGGGAGCAGTACTTC. Drawing the rest from reference TRBV5-1 and TRBJ2-7, the complete variable domain is KAGVTQTPRYLIKTRGQQVTLSCSPISGHRSVSWYQQTPGQGLQFLFEYFSETQRNKGNFPGRFSGRQFSNSRSEMNVSTLELGDSALYLCASSLRGGAGEQYFGPGTRLTVT.

The genes are TRBV6-5 and TRBJ1-1, with 7 nucleotides matching TRBD1. Germline values: CDR1 MNHEY, CDR2 SVGAGI. Losses at the gene ends were 5 bases for V and 6 bases for J; bases not matched to a gene: 6. The CDR3 length is 13 residues. This chain's CDR3 is CASSRQGYAEAFF. The DNA of the CDR3 is TGTGCCAGCAGTCGACAGGGTTACGCTGAAGCTTTCTTT.